Presented here are 14 T cell receptor beta chains from one specimen sequenced in a study of identical twins. TCRdb recomputed calls from the 5' RACE reads with MiXCR, one row per CDR3 protein. The sample records 1.5 million or so distinct CDR3 sequences, more than 30% being singletons. The material sequenced was cord blood. The receptors shown here come from a newborn girl in good health.

This clonotype has just a few counts. Here the CDR3 DNA reads TGCAGTGCTCCTCAGGTGTACGAGCAGTACTTC. Translating gives CSAPQVYEQYF. The chain joins TRBV20-1 to TRBJ2-5; D gene uncertain. The tail of the sequence fits TRBJ2-7 better, so the J call may be wrong. The CDR3 runs to 11 residues. CDR1 is DFQATT and CDR2 is SNEGSKA in the germline V gene (reference sequence).

V is TRBV2 and J is TRBJ2-7; no firm D call. Germline V CDR1 and CDR2: SNHLY, FYNNEI. This CDR3 is 16 amino acids long. Trimming stripped 6 bases from V and 0 bases from J, with 18 bases between. CDR3 loop: CASSVMAASISYEQYF. In nucleotides, the CDR3 is TGTGCCAGCAGCGTGATGGCAGCATCTATCTCCTACGAGCAGTACTTC.

V usage is TRBV10-3 and J usage is TRBJ2-5, with D possibly being TRBD2 (6 bases). Germline CDR1 and CDR2: ENHRY and SYGVKD. V lost 2 bases and J 2 bases, leaving 9 bases between the germline ends. The length of the CDR3 is 14 residues. Here the CDR3 DNA reads TGTGCCATCAGTGAGATGGGGGGACAAGAGACCCAGTACTTC. This translates into CAISEMGGQETQYF.

Here the CDR3 DNA reads TGCAGTGCTAGAGTGCCTTTGCGTGGCGGAGATACGCAGTATTTT. It specifies CSARVPLRGGDTQYF. This rearrangement joins TRBV20-1 to TRBJ2-3; D unresolved. The CDR3 has 15 amino acids. V was cut by 1 base and J by 5 bases, with 16 bases left in between. The germline V gene has CDR1 DFQATT and CDR2 SNEGSKA (reference sequence).

There are a few counts of this clonotype. The chain joins TRBV10-3 to TRBJ1-2; D gene unclear. Germline assignment: CDR1 ENHRY and CDR2 SYGVKD. The CDR3 runs 15 residues. V was clipped by 0 bases and J by 4 bases, with 12 bases between them. The chain's CDR3 is CAISESKGTGYGYTF. As DNA, the CDR3 is TGTGCCATCAGTGAGTCAAAGGGCACTGGCTATGGCTACACCTTC.

This clonotype was seen a handful of times. J is TRBJ2-2 and V is TRBV9; 7 bases map to TRBD2. The CDR3 has 17 amino acids. In germline, CDR1 is SGDLS, CDR2 YYNGEE. V trimming: 4 bases; J trimming: 0 bases; junction bases outside the gene matches: 9. CDR3 in DNA: TGTGCCAGCAGCTCGAAGGGCGGGGGAGCGAACACCGGGGAGCTGTTTTTT. It encodes CASSSKGGGANTGELFF.

This clonotype was seen only a few times. V is TRBV27 and J is TRBJ2-3, with 9 bases aligning to TRBD1. Germline CDR1 MNHEY, CDR2 SMNVEV (reference sequence). V shed 0 bases and J 5 bases; nucleotides not matched to a gene: 12. The CDR3 length is 18 residues. CDR3 nucleotide sequence: TGTGCCAGCAGTTTATCCCAGGGACAGGGCACCTCATTAGATACGCAGTATTTT. This codes for CASSLSQGQGTSLDTQYF.

This clonotype was counted once. The genes are TRBV7-9 and TRBJ1-5; D is uncertain. Trimming removed 4 bases at V and 6 bases at J, with 7 bases between. This CDR3 is 12 amino acids long. The germline gives CDR1 SEHNR, CDR2 FQNEAQ (reference sequence). CDR3: CASSSGTQPQHF. CDR3 sequence (DNA): TGTGCCAGCAGCTCCGGTACTCAGCCCCAGCATTTT.

V and J are TRBV19 and TRBJ2-7; TRBD2 agrees at 13 bases. The CDR3 has 15 amino acids. Germline V lookup: CDR1 LNHDA, CDR2 SQIVND (reference sequence). Unmatched junction bases numbered 10, after V lost 7 bases and J lost 7 bases. The CDR3 here is CASKLTSGGYNEQYF. CDR3 nucleotide sequence: TGTGCCAGTAAGCTGACTAGCGGGGGGTACAATGAGCAGTACTTC.

This clonotype showed up just a few times. This chain uses TRBV28 with TRBJ2-5; TRBD1 matches 9 bases. The J call may be in error: the DNA end matches TRBJ2-7 better. CDR1 and CDR2 (germline): MDHEN, SYDVKM. This CDR3 region has 13 residues. The CDR3 is CASLRQGEHEQYF. CDR3 nucleotides: TGTGCCAGCCTCAGACAGGGGGAGCACGAGCAGTACTTC.

About this clonotype: The CDR3 does not end in the conserved phenylalanine or tryptophan, so this is likely a read error. The J gene is TRBJ1-2, the V gene TRBV2; tentatively, D is TRBD1 (6 bases). There are 11 residues in the CDR3. Germline-derived CDR1 and CDR2 are SNHLY and FYNNEI. V lost 4 bases, J lost 7 bases, and 7 bases lay in between. For the CDR3, the DNA is TGTGCCAGCAGTGGGGGGCTTGGCTACACCTTA. Translating it yields CASSGGLGYTL.

The sample holds a few counts of this clonotype. The V call is TRBV4-2, the J call TRBJ1-1, with no clear D. CDR1 and CDR2 (germline): LGHNA, YNFKEQ. CDR3 length equals 15 residues. Trimming stripped 3 bases from V and 5 bases from J, with 16 bases between. CDR3 residues: CASSQGMGGSTEAFF. CDR3 DNA sequence: TGTGCCAGCAGCCAGGGGATGGGTGGTTCGACTGAAGCTTTCTTT.

This clonotype was seen only a few times. V and J are TRBV4-2 and TRBJ2-5; possible D gene TRBD1, 6 bases. The CDR3 spans 14 residues. Per the germline V gene, CDR1 is LGHNA and CDR2 is YNFKEQ. V was shortened by 4 bases and J by 3 bases, with 12 bases between the two germline ends. Here the CDR3 reads CASSLHTGKETQYF. The CDR3 DNA sequence: TGTGCCAGCAGCCTCCATACAGGGAAAGAGACCCAGTACTTC.

The J gene is TRBJ2-5, the V gene TRBV4-1, with 9 bases matching TRBD2. Germline CDR1 is MGHRA and CDR2 is YSYEKL. The CDR3 contains 17 residues. The junction had 18 bases not matched to a gene; V was cut back by 0 bases and J by 13 bases. For the CDR3, the DNA is TGCGCCAGCAGCCAAGATCTCGGGCGGGAGGGCAGAAGGGGTCTGTACTTC. Translating it yields CASSQDLGREGRRGLYF.